The 19 T cell receptor beta chains below were found in one sample sequenced in a study of T cell repertoires in ileal Crohn's disease. Time point denoted: neoterminal ileum biopsy at postoperative endoscopy, about 6 months after surgery. Here immunoSEQ multiplex PCR was the method, and the copy in TCRdb shows in-frame clones only, minus some. The table lists approximately 19,000 clones, approximately 70% of them singletons. The sequencing sample was made of ileal tissue. These receptors were obtained from an adult with Crohn's disease.

V is TRBV2 and J is TRBJ2-2, with 8 bases identical to TRBD1. Germline loops: CDR1 SNHLY, CDR2 FYNNEI. V shed 0 bases, J shed 5 bases, and the junction held 8 bases outside the gene matches. The CDR3 covers 17 residues. The CDR3 DNA follows: TGTGCCAGCAGTGAAGCAGGAGGACAGGGTTGGACCGGGGAGCTGTTTTTT. Translating gives CASSEAGGQGWTGELFF.

The chain couples TRBV25-1 to TRBJ2-5; 7 bases line up with TRBD2. The CDR3 is 15 amino acids. With 2 bases clipped from V and 7 bases from J, the junction kept 10 bases outside the gene matches. Germline loops: CDR1 MGHDK, CDR2 SYGVNS. The CDR3 DNA follows: TGTGCCAGCAGTGAAGGGGGGGGGAAGGGTGCGACCCAGTACTTC. It yields the protein CASSEGGGKGATQYF.

The CDR3 sequence: CASSAFGDRAPGANVLTF. The CDR3 DNA reads as TGTGCCAGCAGTGCGTTTGGGGACAGGGCTCCTGGGGCCAACGTCCTGACTTTC. V gene TRBV2 combines with J gene TRBJ2-6, with TRBD1 matching over 9 bases. CDR1 and CDR2 (germline): SNHLY, FYNNEI. The CDR3 spans 18 residues. With 4 bases clipped from V and 2 bases from J, the junction kept 9 bases outside the gene matches.

The chain has TRBV5-6 and TRBJ2-5; D might be TRBD1 (6 bases). CDR3 length equals 18 residues. The germline V gene has CDR1 SGHDT and CDR2 YYEEEE. V was trimmed by 3 bases and J by 5 bases, leaving 26 bases between them. The CDR3 DNA sequence: TGTGCCAGCAGCTCACTCAGGGGCGAGGGGCTTGAGCCGGAGACCCAGTACTTC. Translating it yields CASSSLRGEGLEPETQYF.

The V and J genes are TRBV2 and TRBJ2-6, with 9 nucleotides matching TRBD1. Trimming removed 6 bases from V and 3 bases from J; junction bases left unmatched: 6. The CDR3 sequence is 16 residues long. In germline, CDR1 is SNHLY, CDR2 FYNNEI. CDR3 DNA sequence: TGTGCCAGCAGGGACAGGGGAGGAAGTGGGGCCAACGTCCTGACTTTC. It encodes CASRDRGGSGANVLTF.

The rearrangement links TRBV9 to TRBJ2-3, with D possibly being TRBD2 (6 bases). The CDR3 covers 14 residues. Looked up from germline, CDR1 is SGDLS and CDR2 is YYNGEE. The ends were cut back, 3 bases at V and 5 bases at J, with 13 bases in the middle. DNA of the CDR3: TGTGCCAGCAGCGCCTCGGGAGTGAGAGATACGCAGTATTTT. It codes for CASSASGVRDTQYF.

The chain carries TRBV7-8 and TRBJ2-7, with 9 bases that match TRBD1. The CDR3 sequence is 16 residues long. CDR1 SGHVS and CDR2 FQNEAQ come from the germline V gene. V was pared by 5 bases and J by 1 base, with 9 bases of the junction left unmatched. CDR3 region: CASSPRTGVRSYEQYF. The CDR3 nucleotides are TGTGCCAGCAGCCCCAGGACAGGGGTTCGGTCCTACGAGCAGTACTTC.

The chain employs TRBV11-2 and TRBJ2-2, with D unclear. The CDR3 extends over 14 amino acids. Trimming took 5 bases from V and 3 from J, leaving 10 bases between them. Looked up from germline, CDR1 is SGHAT and CDR2 is FQNNGV. The chain's CDR3 is CASSPVIHTGELFF. CDR3 DNA sequence: TGTGCCAGCAGCCCGGTCATCCACACCGGGGAGCTGTTTTTT.

The chain has TRBV5-1 and TRBJ1-4; the D is unclear. Germline V gives CDR1 SGHRS, CDR2 YFSETQ. V lost 4 bases, J lost 6 bases, and 10 bases lay in between. The CDR3 consists of 13 residues. CDR3 in amino acids: CASSEGLDEKLFF. As DNA, the CDR3 is TGCGCCAGCAGCGAGGGCCTGGATGAAAAACTGTTTTTT.

This clone was recorded once. The gene calls are TRBV2 and TRBJ1-2; 8 nucleotides line up with TRBD1. With V trimmed by 4 bases and J by 4 bases, 8 bases remained unmatched. Germline lookup yields CDR1 SNHLY and CDR2 FYNNEI. CDR3 size: 15 residues. In DNA, the CDR3 is TGTGCCAGCAGTGCGGTGGGCCAGGGGGCCTATGGCTACACCTTC. This gives the protein CASSAVGQGAYGYTF.

A few counts support this clone. The V and J genes are TRBV2 and TRBJ2-3; D is unresolved. CDR1 and CDR2 from the germline V gene are SNHLY and FYNNEI. V was pared by 3 bases and J by 2 bases, with 18 bases between. The CDR3 has 17 residues. In DNA form, the CDR3 reads TGTGCCAGCAGTGATACCCAGGTCCGATTTGCCACAGATACGCAGTATTTT. Its protein product is CASSDTQVRFATDTQYF.

The chain couples TRBV2 to TRBJ1-1; D remains ambiguous. V was cut by 8 bases and J by 3 bases, with 7 bases left in between. CDR3 size: 11 residues. Germline V gene sequence: CDR1 SNHLY, CDR2 FYNNEI. The CDR3 sequence is CASGRDTEAFF. The CDR3 region has the DNA TGTGCCAGCGGGAGGGACACTGAAGCTTTCTTT.

V and J are TRBV2 and TRBJ2-1, with TRBD2 matching 13 bases. The CDR3 spans 15 residues. The germline V gene encodes CDR1 SNHLY and CDR2 FYNNEI. V shed 8 bases, J shed 9 bases, and the junction held 10 bases outside the gene matches. The DNA for the CDR3 is TGTGCCAGCTCCCCGGGACTAGCGGGATACGGTGAGCAGTTCTTC. Residues: CASSPGLAGYGEQFF.

V usage is TRBV7-9 and J usage is TRBJ1-5, with D hard to call. The CDR3 consists of 14 residues. The germline V and J ends were trimmed by 5 bases and 0 bases, with 8 bases remaining between them. The germline V gene encodes CDR1 SEHNR and CDR2 FQNEAQ (reference sequence). CDR3 sequence: CASSPDYSNQPQHF. CDR3 bases: TGTGCCAGCAGCCCAGATTATAGCAATCAGCCCCAGCATTTT.

The chain recombines TRBV4-1 with TRBJ2-2; no clear D. The CDR3 has 15 amino acids. The V gene lost 4 bases and the J gene lost 4 bases, with 13 bases spanning the gap. Germline CDR1 and CDR2: MGHRA and YSYEKL. CDR3: CASSLIPGGTGELFF. In DNA form, the CDR3 reads TGCGCCAGCAGCCTCATACCCGGTGGCACCGGGGAGCTGTTTTTT.

The CDR3, as DNA: TGTGCCATCAGCTCTAGTGCTATCCCCTACGAGCAGTACTTC. Its protein is CAISSSAIPYEQYF. The gene calls are TRBV10-3 and TRBJ2-7; D is unclear. Trimming left V 6 bases short and J 2 bases short, with 14 bases between. Germline V lookup: CDR1 ENHRY, CDR2 SYGVKD. The CDR3 extends over 14 amino acids.

CDR3 DNA: TGCGCCAGCAGCCTACGGACTAGCGTGCTCCCAGATACGCAGTATTTT. Protein sequence: CASSLRTSVLPDTQYF. This chain uses TRBV5-1 with TRBJ2-3, with 9 bases identical to TRBD2. Germline V lookup: CDR1 SGHRS, CDR2 YFSETQ. V was pared by 4 bases and J by 4 bases, with 10 bases of the junction left unmatched. The CDR3 length is 16 residues.

This clone has more than one count but fewer than ten. This rearrangement joins TRBV7-8 to TRBJ2-7; no clear D gene. Germline V gene data show CDR1 as SGHVS and CDR2 as FQNEAQ. V lost 3 bases and J 6 bases, leaving 6 bases between the germline ends. The CDR3 contains 11 residues. CDR3 protein: CASSFDFEQYF. In nucleotides, the CDR3 is TGTGCCAGCAGCTTTGACTTCGAGCAGTACTTC.

The chain has TRBV5-4 and TRBJ1-6; unclear D gene. Germline CDR1 reads SGHNT; CDR2 reads YYREEE (reference sequence). V was clipped by 0 bases and J by 6 bases, with 13 bases between them. This CDR3 is 16 amino acids long. CDR3 DNA: TGTGCCAGCAGCTTGGCCTCGGGAGGCGGTAATTCACCCCTCCACTTT. Its translation is CASSLASGGGNSPLHF.